The 19 T cell receptor beta chains reported below all come from one sample, sequenced in a study of T cells in Graves' hyperthyroidism and ophthalmopathy. TCR beta CDR3 region amplification was performed from RNA transcripts. First-round RT-PCR targeting the TCR CDR3 was performed with the HTBI primer set. TCRdb re-analysed the multiplex PCR reads in MiXCR, keeping a single row per CDR3 protein. The sample shows a few hundred thousand distinct CDR3 sequences, approximately 20% of them seen only once. Sequenced sample: blood. The receptors shown here come from a man aged 40-55 years with Graves' hyperthyroidism.

There are many counts of this clonotype. This sequence joins TRBV6-4 and TRBJ2-2; 8 nucleotides align to TRBD2. After removal of 5 bases from V and 7 bases from J, the junction contained 6 bases not matched to a gene. The CDR3 is 14 residues long. The V gene's germline CDR1 is MRHNA and CDR2 SNTAGT. The CDR3 sequence is CASSSEAGVGELFF. The CDR3 coding sequence is TGTGCCAGCAGTTCGGAAGCGGGGGTCGGGGAGCTGTTTTTT.

This clonotype was picked up a small number of times. This sequence joins TRBV7-8 and TRBJ1-1; D ambiguous. V dropped 0 bases and J dropped 4 bases, with 9 bases sitting between them. The CDR3 loop spans 14 amino acids. In germline, CDR1 is SGHVS, CDR2 FQNEAQ. This CDR3 is CASSLASGSTEAFF. CDR3 DNA: TGTGCCAGCAGCTTAGCATCGGGAAGCACTGAAGCTTTCTTT.

V and J are TRBV20-1 and TRBJ2-5; 8 nucleotides agree with TRBD2. This CDR3 spans 14 amino acids. Germline V CDR1 and CDR2: DFQATT, SNEGSKA (reference sequence). Losses at the gene ends were 0 bases for V and 3 bases for J; bases not matched to a gene: 3. The CDR3 region has the DNA TGCAGTGCTAGAGATCCGGGACTAGAAGAGACCCAGTACTTC. Protein sequence: CSARDPGLEETQYF.

Ten or more counts support this clonotype. The J gene is TRBJ2-7, the V gene TRBV18; D perhaps matches TRBD2 (5 bases). In germline, CDR1 is KGHSH, CDR2 LQKENI. The V and J ends lost 3 bases and 2 bases respectively, with 11 bases between them. The CDR3 extends over 14 amino acids. The CDR3 loop is CASSPSGVPYEQYF. In DNA form, the CDR3 reads TGTGCCAGCTCACCGTCCGGGGTTCCCTACGAGCAGTACTTC. The entire variable domain, with the rest obtained from reference TRBV18 and TRBJ2-7, is as follows: NAGVMQNPRHLVRRRGQEARLRCSPMKGHSHVYWYRQLPEEGLKFMVYLQKENIIDESGMPKERFSAEFPKEGPSILRIQQVVRGDSAAYFCASSPSGVPYEQYFGPGTRLTVT.

There are many counts of this clonotype. The chain joins TRBV6-2 or TRBV6-3 to TRBJ2-1; 13 nucleotides align to TRBD2. The CDR3 extends over 15 amino acids. V was pared by 6 bases and J by 4 bases, with 3 bases of the junction left unmatched. CDR1 is MNHEY, CDR2 SVGEGT, per germline. CDR3 amino acids: CASSSLAGGYNEQFF. The CDR3 nucleotides read TGTGCCAGCAGCTCACTAGCGGGGGGGTACAATGAGCAGTTCTTC.

For the CDR3, the DNA is TGTGCCATCAAGGGTGAGCCGGGCCAGCCCCAGCATTTT. It is translated as CAIKGEPGQPQHF. The chain couples TRBV10-3 to TRBJ1-5; D uncertain. The CDR3 has 13 residues. V dropped 7 bases and J dropped 7 bases, with 14 bases sitting between them. In germline, CDR1 is ENHRY, CDR2 SYGVKD.

This clonotype turned up a few times. This chain uses TRBV20-1 with TRBJ1-5; no firm D call. Germline V gene lookup returns CDR1 DFQATT and CDR2 SNEGSKA (reference sequence). The CDR3 has 15 amino acids. V was clipped by 0 bases and J by 5 bases, with 14 bases between them. The CDR3 spells CSARDPAGGDQPQHF. The CDR3 DNA sequence: TGCAGTGCTAGAGATCCGGCGGGAGGCGATCAGCCCCAGCATTTT.

V is TRBV9 and J is TRBJ2-3; D is perhaps TRBD1 or TRBD2 (6 bases each). Germline V gene sequence: CDR1 SGDLS, CDR2 YYNGEE. The CDR3 totals 15 residues. V was clipped by 0 bases and J by 3 bases, with 11 bases between them. The CDR3 reads CASSVGGALTDTQYF. CDR3 bases: TGTGCCAGCAGCGTAGGGGGGGCGTTGACAGATACGCAGTATTTT.

The table lists this clonotype with many counts. The rearrangement joins TRBV27 to TRBJ2-3; 14 bases match TRBD2. From germline, CDR1 is MNHEY and CDR2 SMNVEV (reference sequence). Trimming cost V 5 bases and J 0 bases; bases outside gene matches: 13. CDR3 length: 20 residues. Here the CDR3 reads CASSTDGLAGGSTSTDTQYF. DNA for the CDR3: TGTGCCAGCAGTACGGATGGACTAGCGGGGGGCTCGACTAGCACAGATACGCAGTATTTT.

On this clonotype: Given a much more abundant clone one base away, this may be a read error. This chain joins TRBV6-9 and TRBJ1-5; D is perhaps TRBD1 (5 bases). Per the germline V gene, CDR1 is MNHGY and CDR2 is SVAAGI. There are 14 residues in the CDR3. V shed 11 bases and J shed 4 bases, with 18 bases lying between them. CDR3: CAGNSLRENQPQHF. CDR3 DNA sequence: TGTGCCGGCAATTCACTCAGGGAAAATCAGCCCCAGCATTTT.

Ten or more counts support this clonotype. This rearrangement joins TRBV5-6 to TRBJ2-1; D call uncertain. This CDR3 has 11 residues. V was clipped by 5 bases and J by 8 bases, with 8 bases between them. The V gene's germline CDR1 is SGHDT and CDR2 YYEEEE. The CDR3 spells CASSIGYEQFF. Here the CDR3 DNA reads TGTGCCAGCAGTATTGGCTATGAGCAGTTCTTC. Full variable domain (remainder filled in from reference TRBV5-6 and TRBJ2-1): DAGVTQSPTHLIKTRGQQVTLRCSPKSGHDTVSWYQQALGQGPQFIFQYYEEEERQRGNFPDRFSGHQFPNYSSELNVNALLLGDSALYLCASSIGYEQFFGPGTRLTVL.

This clonotype was recorded at least ten times. The chain uses TRBV7-8 and TRBJ1-5; D is possibly TRBD1 (5 bases). The CDR3 contains 13 residues. Germline assignment: CDR1 SGHVS and CDR2 FQNEAQ. The germline V and J ends were trimmed by 5 bases and 9 bases, with 14 bases remaining between them. The CDR3 nucleotides are TGTGCCAGCAGCCCGACCATTAGGGGGCCCCAGCATTTT. Its translation: CASSPTIRGPQHF. Based on the CDR3 plus reference TRBV7-8 and TRBJ1-5, the full variable domain is GAGVSQSPRYKVAKRGQDVALRCDPISGHVSLFWYQQALGQGPEFLTYFQNEAQLDKSGLPSDRFFAERPEGSVSTLKIQRTQQEDSAVYLCASSPTIRGPQHFGDGTRLSIL.

In its sample, this clonotype was seen a few times. V is TRBV6-2 or TRBV6-3 and J is TRBJ2-3; 8 nucleotides match TRBD1. This CDR3 has 15 residues. Losses at the gene ends were 6 bases for V and 3 bases for J; bases not matched to a gene: 8. Germline values: CDR1 MNHEY, CDR2 SVGEGT. CDR3 bases: TGTGCCAGCAGCACGAGCCAGGGGGCGACAGATACGCAGTATTTT. It translates to CASSTSQGATDTQYF.

There are many counts of this clonotype. The rearrangement links TRBV27 to TRBJ2-3, with a tentative D call TRBD1 (8 bases). Trimming stripped 5 bases from V and 9 bases from J, with 15 bases between. The CDR3 loop spans 13 amino acids. Germline lookup yields CDR1 MNHEY and CDR2 SMNVEV (reference sequence). CDR3 sequence reads: CASSLYRGGTQYF. CDR3 sequence (DNA): TGTGCCAGCAGTCTCTACAGGGGGGGGACGCAGTATTTT.

V and J are TRBV4-3 and TRBJ1-5; weak D call: TRBD1 (6 bases). The CDR3 runs to 15 residues. V was clipped by 2 bases and J by 10 bases, with 18 bases between them. Germline V gives CDR1 LGHNA, CDR2 YSLEER. The CDR3 protein is CASSQSDRQSFPQHF. CDR3 DNA: TGCGCCAGCAGCCAAAGTGACAGGCAATCATTTCCCCAGCATTTT.

The chain recombines TRBV6-1 with TRBJ2-2; D possibly corresponds to TRBD1 (6 bases). Trimming pared 5 bases from V and 0 bases from J, leaving 13 bases between. The CDR3 length is 16 residues. The germline CDR1 and CDR2 sequences are MNHNS and SASEGT. The CDR3 here is CASSSASGANTGELFF. The CDR3, as DNA: TGTGCCAGCAGTTCAGCCTCAGGGGCGAACACCGGGGAGCTGTTTTTT.

The chain carries TRBV7-2 and TRBJ2-5; 10 nucleotides align to TRBD2. The junction had 4 bases not matched to a gene; V was cut back by 5 bases and J by 1 base. Germline CDR1 and CDR2: SGHTA and FQGNSA. The CDR3 is 15 amino acids. In DNA, the CDR3 is TGTGCCAGCAGCCCCATAGCGGGGGGCCAAGAGACCCAGTACTTC. It yields the protein CASSPIAGGQETQYF. Together with reference TRBV7-2 and TRBJ2-5, the CDR3 gives the full variable domain: GAGVSQSPSNKVTEKGKDVELRCDPISGHTALYWYRQSLGQGLEFLIYFQGNSAPDKSGLPSDRFSAERTGGSVSTLTIQRTQQEDSAVYLCASSPIAGGQETQYFGPGTRLLVL.

This clonotype was detected many times. The chain joins TRBV29-1 to TRBJ1-2; D uncertain. Germline V lookup: CDR1 SQVTM, CDR2 ANQGSEA. The CDR3 covers 15 residues. V lost 4 bases, J lost 6 bases, and 21 bases lay in between. In DNA form, the CDR3 reads TGCAGCGTTGTCGCAGGACCGGGTAGAGGAAATGGCTACACCTTC. Translation: CSVVAGPGRGNGYTF.

This clonotype was detected a few times. This rearrangement joins TRBV15 to TRBJ2-2, with TRBD2 matching 7 bases. The CDR3 runs to 21 residues. Germline V CDR1 and CDR2: LNHNV, YYDKDF (reference sequence). J lost 1 base, V lost 5 bases, and 22 bases had no gene match. The CDR3 loop is CATSPPRGELLLPRNTGELFF. The CDR3 DNA follows: TGTGCCACCAGCCCTCCCCGGGGGGAACTGCTCCTCCCCAGGAACACCGGGGAGCTGTTTTTT.